These 13 T cell receptor beta chains came from one sample sequenced in a study of CD8 T cells in ankylosing spondylitis. MiXCR, run by TCRdb on the 5' RACE reads, gives a single entry per CDR3 protein. This table has 36,000 or so distinct CDR3 sequences, roughly 11% appearing once. The sequenced material came from synovial fluid, either unsorted or a sorted T cell fraction (not recorded which). The receptors derive from a male donor with ankylosing spondylitis.

This clonotype was seen many times. This rearrangement joins TRBV29-1 to TRBJ2-1; 7 positions agree with TRBD2. V lost 3 bases to trimming and J lost 1 base; unmatched junction nucleotides: 12. The CDR3 is made up of 17 amino acids. Germline CDR1 SQVTM, CDR2 ANQGSEA. The CDR3: CSVEGLEASGSYNEQFF. CDR3 nucleotides: TGCAGCGTTGAGGGGCTTGAGGCTAGCGGATCCTACAATGAGCAGTTCTTC.

This clonotype was seen ten or more times. The chain is built from TRBV7-2 and TRBJ2-7; maybe TRBD2 (6 bases). The length of the CDR3 is 14 residues. Deletions cut 5 bases from V and 0 bases from J, with 11 bases between. Germline V gene data show CDR1 as SGHTA and CDR2 as FQGNSA. CDR3 region: CASSLGLSSYEQYF. The CDR3, as DNA: TGTGCCAGCAGCCTTGGACTAAGCTCCTACGAGCAGTACTTC.

The chain uses TRBV10-3 and TRBJ2-6, with D perhaps TRBD1 or TRBD2 (5 bases each). This CDR3 is built from 17 residues. The germline CDR1 and CDR2 sequences are ENHRY and SYGVKD. V was pared by 6 bases and J by 0 bases, with 15 bases between. The CDR3 is CAISEGRFLSGANVLTF. The CDR3 DNA follows: TGTGCCATCAGCGAGGGACGCTTCCTCTCTGGGGCCAACGTCCTGACTTTC.

This clonotype came up many times. The V call is TRBV16, the J call TRBJ1-1; D perhaps matches TRBD1 (6 bases). From germline, CDR1 is KGHSY and CDR2 FQNENV. Trimming pared 1 base from V and 8 bases from J, leaving 14 bases between. The CDR3 contains 14 residues. Here the CDR3 reads CASSQWGASGEAFF. As DNA, the CDR3 is TGTGCCAGCAGCCAATGGGGGGCGTCGGGGGAAGCTTTCTTT.

The chain joins TRBV20-1 to TRBJ2-7; 7 bases are shared with TRBD1. The CDR3 has 11 amino acids. Germline lookup yields CDR1 DFQATT and CDR2 SNEGSKA (reference sequence). V gave up 8 bases and J gave up 8 bases; unmatched junction bases: 9. In DNA form, the CDR3 reads TGCAGTCCTTTTGGGGGACAGAAGCAGTACTTC. Translation: CSPFGGQKQYF.

This clonotype was observed many times. The gene calls are TRBV29-1 and TRBJ2-7; TRBD2 might be the D (7 bases). CDR3 length equals 13 residues. Germline V gene sequence: CDR1 SQVTM, CDR2 ANQGSEA. Trimming took off 2 bases at V and 1 base at J, with 9 bases between the two ends. CDR3 sequence: CSVERGGSYEQYF. As DNA, the CDR3 is TGCAGCGTTGAAAGGGGGGGGTCCTACGAGCAGTACTTC.

This chain links TRBV29-1 with TRBJ2-7; tentatively, D is TRBD2 (6 bases). Germline V gene sequence: CDR1 SQVTM, CDR2 ANQGSEA. V shed 8 bases and J shed 3 bases, with 14 bases lying between them. The CDR3 runs to 12 residues. DNA of the CDR3: TGCAGCTTCCGGGACTTAGGCTACGAGCAGTACTTC. Protein product: CSFRDLGYEQYF.

The sample holds many counts of this clonotype. The rearrangement joins TRBV5-5 to TRBJ2-4, with 7 bases identical to TRBD2. Germline V lookup: CDR1 SGHKS, CDR2 YYEKEE (reference sequence). This CDR3 spans 11 amino acids. After removal of 4 bases from V and 9 bases from J, the junction contained 1 base not matched to a gene. Here the CDR3 reads CASSPGGIQYF. CDR3 sequence (DNA): TGTGCCAGCAGCCCGGGGGGCATTCAGTACTTC.

This clonotype occurred a few times. V is TRBV28 and J is TRBJ2-7; possibly TRBD2 for D (5 bases). V lost 3 bases and J lost 0, with 9 bases in between. This CDR3 is built from 14 residues. CDR1 is MDHEN and CDR2 is SYDVKM in the germline V gene. CDR3 sequence reads: CASSFLSGSYEQYF. In DNA form, the CDR3 reads TGTGCCAGCAGTTTTTTAAGCGGCTCCTACGAGCAGTACTTC.

The V call is TRBV2, the J call TRBJ2-7; D remains ambiguous. CDR1 is SNHLY and CDR2 is FYNNEI in the germline V gene. The length of the CDR3 is 10 residues. Trimming removed 7 bases at V and 7 bases at J, with 8 bases between. The CDR3 DNA reads TGTGCCAGCACTTTCCGGGAGCAGTACTTC. This encodes CASTFREQYF.

V is TRBV7-3 and J is TRBJ2-1; TRBD2 matches 7 bases. The CDR3 spans 17 residues. V shed 2 bases, J shed 9 bases, and the junction held 16 bases outside the gene matches. The germline CDR1 and CDR2 sequences are SGHTA and FQGTGA. CDR3 nucleotide sequence: TGTGCCAGCAGCTTAGACTACCCTAGGGAGGGAACTGGTGAGCAGTTCTTC. It translates to CASSLDYPREGTGEQFF.

Ten or more counts support this clonotype. The chain is built from TRBV4-3 and TRBJ2-1; 15 positions match TRBD2. This CDR3 region has 16 residues. CDR1 and CDR2 from the germline V gene are LGHNA and YSLEER. With 0 bases clipped from V and 9 bases from J, the junction kept 3 bases outside the gene matches. CDR3 sequence reads: CASSQDEGLAGGEQFF. CDR3 in DNA: TGCGCCAGCAGCCAAGACGAGGGACTAGCGGGAGGTGAGCAGTTCTTC.

This clonotype was found many times. V gene TRBV10-3 combines with J gene TRBJ1-1; no clear D. Trimming shortened V by 4 bases and J by 5 bases, and 11 bases separated the two germline ends. CDR3 length: 13 amino acids. CDR1 is ENHRY and CDR2 is SYGVKD in the germline V gene. CDR3 nucleotide sequence: TGTGCCATCAGTGTTAAGTCAGAGACTGAAGCTTTCTTT. The encoded protein is CAISVKSETEAFF.